These 9 T cell receptor beta chains were all obtained from the same sample, sequenced in a study of OX40 agonist ivuxolimab in advanced cancers. Measured with immunoSEQ multiplex PCR; TCRdb has only the in-frame clones, and not every one. This table has around 68,000 clones, approximately 81% appearing once. Sample: CD4+ or CD8+ T cells sorted from blood, taken in a trial of the OX40 agonist ivuxolimab. The receptor set was obtained from an adult with an advanced solid tumor such as melanoma, head and neck, liver or kidney cancer.

V usage is TRBV19 and J usage is TRBJ2-7; 8 bases map to TRBD2. There are 15 residues in the CDR3. Germline V gene data show CDR1 as LNHDA and CDR2 as SQIVND (reference sequence). Trimming at V came to 5 bases and at J to 6 bases, leaving 12 bases not matched to a gene. The CDR3 spells CASSRQLAVLTEQYF. CDR3 bases: TGTGCCAGTAGTCGGCAACTAGCGGTTTTAACCGAGCAGTACTTC. The full variable domain, its missing parts supplied by reference TRBV19 and TRBJ2-7, is DGGITQSPKYLFRKEGQNVTLSCEQNLNHDAMYWYRQDPGQGLRLIYYSQIVNDFQKGDIAEGYSVSREKKESFPLTVTSAQKNPTAFYLCASSRQLAVLTEQYFGPGTRLTVT.

The chain has TRBV10-3 and TRBJ1-2; 8 bases agree with TRBD1. The CDR3 consists of 14 residues. Per the germline V gene, CDR1 is ENHRY and CDR2 is SYGVKD. Trimming at V came to 7 bases and at J to 4 bases, leaving 8 bases not matched to a gene. The CDR3 DNA is TGTGCCATCACCGGGACAGGAGAAGCCTATGGCTACACCTTC. As protein: CAITGTGEAYGYTF.

The rearrangement links TRBV5-8 to TRBJ2-3; the match to TRBD2 covers 7 bases. V shed 6 bases and J 4 bases; nucleotides not matched to a gene: 5. In germline, CDR1 is SGHTS, CDR2 YDEGEE. This CDR3 region has 13 residues. This chain's CDR3 is CASTRGFADTQYF. The DNA for the CDR3 is TGTGCCAGCACGCGGGGGTTTGCAGATACGCAGTATTTT.

Points on this clone: Additional DNA sequences in this sample encode the identical CDR3. The chain recombines TRBV11-3 with TRBJ2-1; 9 bases fit TRBD2. The length of the CDR3 is 15 residues. V was clipped by 0 bases and J by 6 bases; unmatched bases: 3. Germline loops: CDR1 SGHNT, CDR2 YENEEA. The CDR3: CASSLDGTSSNEQFF. The CDR3 nucleotides read TGTGCCAGCAGCTTAGACGGGACTAGCAGCAATGAGCAGTTCTTC.

The chain uses TRBV18 and TRBJ2-5; D not certain. The end of the DNA is better explained by TRBJ2-7, so the J call may be wrong. The CDR3 has 14 residues. Looked up from germline, CDR1 is KGHSH and CDR2 is LQKENI. DNA of the CDR3: TGTGCCAGCTCACCGGGCAAGGAGAGCTACGAGCAGTACTTC. It is translated as CASSPGKESYEQYF.

CDR3 DNA sequence: TGTGCCAGCAGTTACTCGAACAGGGGGCTAGATACGCAGTATTTT. It is translated as CASSYSNRGLDTQYF. The chain recombines TRBV6-5 with TRBJ2-3; 9 bases map to TRBD1. From germline, CDR1 is MNHEY and CDR2 SVGAGI. The CDR3 length is 15 residues. Trimming took 0 bases from V and 5 from J; bases not matched to a gene: 3.

This chain joins TRBV29-1 and TRBJ2-1; 14 positions agree with TRBD2. Germline V lookup: CDR1 SQVTM, CDR2 ANQGSEA. Trimming cost V 7 bases and J 6 bases; bases outside gene matches: 5. This CDR3 region has 14 residues. In DNA form, the CDR3 reads TGCAGCGCCAGACTAGCGGGAGGGGTCAATGAGCAGTTCTTC. This translates into CSARLAGGVNEQFF.

The V and J genes are TRBV7-8 and TRBJ2-7, with TRBD1 identical over 7 bases. The CDR3 runs to 14 residues. The V gene end was trimmed by 5 bases and the J gene end by 1 base; junction bases not matched to a gene: 5. Germline CDR1 is SGHVS and CDR2 is FQNEAQ. This CDR3 is CASSPPTGSYEQYF. The CDR3 DNA is TGTGCCAGCAGCCCCCCGACAGGGTCCTACGAGCAGTACTTC.

The gene calls are TRBV29-1 and TRBJ1-1; D is possibly TRBD1 (5 bases). Germline values: CDR1 SQVTM, CDR2 ANQGSEA. This CDR3 region has 14 residues. Between the trimmed V and J ends, which lost 2 bases and 5 bases, there was a span of 15 bases. The CDR3 protein is CSVELQLRGTEAFF. CDR3 sequence (DNA): TGCAGCGTTGAATTACAGCTCCGGGGGACTGAAGCTTTCTTT.